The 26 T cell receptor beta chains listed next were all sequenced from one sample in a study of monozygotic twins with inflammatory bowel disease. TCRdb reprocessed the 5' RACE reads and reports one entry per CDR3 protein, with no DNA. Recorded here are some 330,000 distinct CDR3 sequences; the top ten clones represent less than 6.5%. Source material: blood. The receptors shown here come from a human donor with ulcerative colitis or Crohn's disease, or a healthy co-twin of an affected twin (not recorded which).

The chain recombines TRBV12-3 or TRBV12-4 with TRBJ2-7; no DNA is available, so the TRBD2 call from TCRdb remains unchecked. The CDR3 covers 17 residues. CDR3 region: CASSLVTSSGSVYEQYF.

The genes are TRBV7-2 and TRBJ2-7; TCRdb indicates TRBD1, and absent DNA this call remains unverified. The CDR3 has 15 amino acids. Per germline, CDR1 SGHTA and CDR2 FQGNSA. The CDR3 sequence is CASSLAMSGGYEQYF. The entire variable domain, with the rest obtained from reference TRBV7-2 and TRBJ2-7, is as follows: GAGVSQSPSNKVTEKGKDVELRCDPISGHTALYWYRQSLGQGLEFLIYFQGNSAPDKSGLPSDRFSAERTGGSVSTLTIQRTQQEDSAVYLCASSLAMSGGYEQYFGPGTRLTVT.

The CDR3 sequence: CASSLVLLAGNEQFF. This chain joins TRBV5-5 and TRBJ2-1; no DNA is available, so the TRBD2 call from TCRdb remains unchecked. CDR1 is SGHKS and CDR2 is YYEKEE in the germline V gene (reference sequence). The CDR3 length is 15 residues.

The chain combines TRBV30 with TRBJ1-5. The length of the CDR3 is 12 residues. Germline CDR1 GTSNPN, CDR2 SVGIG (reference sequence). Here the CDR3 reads CAWSVRGQPQHF.

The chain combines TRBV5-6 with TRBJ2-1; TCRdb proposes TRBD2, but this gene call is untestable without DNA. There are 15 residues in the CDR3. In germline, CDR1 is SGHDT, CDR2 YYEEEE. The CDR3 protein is CASNYGISGFVEQFF. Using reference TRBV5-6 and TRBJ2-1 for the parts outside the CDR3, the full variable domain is DAGVTQSPTHLIKTRGQQVTLRCSPKSGHDTVSWYQQALGQGPQFIFQYYEEEERQRGNFPDRFSGHQFPNYSSELNVNALLLGDSALYLCASNYGISGFVEQFFGPGTRLTVL.

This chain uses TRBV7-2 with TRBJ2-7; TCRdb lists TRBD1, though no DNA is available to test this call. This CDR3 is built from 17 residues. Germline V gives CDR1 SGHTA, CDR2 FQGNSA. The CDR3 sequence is CASSLGSGPSTPYEQYF.

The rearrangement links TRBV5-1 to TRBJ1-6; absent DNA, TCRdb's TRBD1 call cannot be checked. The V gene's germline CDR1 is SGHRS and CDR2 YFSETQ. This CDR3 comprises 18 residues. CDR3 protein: CASSLSGDRGLGNSPLHF.

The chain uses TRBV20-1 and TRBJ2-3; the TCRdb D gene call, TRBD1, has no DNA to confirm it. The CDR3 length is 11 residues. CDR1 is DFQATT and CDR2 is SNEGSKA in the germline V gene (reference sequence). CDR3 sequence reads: CSELGADTQYF.

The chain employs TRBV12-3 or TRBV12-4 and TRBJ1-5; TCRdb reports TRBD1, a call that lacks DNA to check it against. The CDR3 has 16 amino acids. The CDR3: CASSPGTGASHQPQHF.

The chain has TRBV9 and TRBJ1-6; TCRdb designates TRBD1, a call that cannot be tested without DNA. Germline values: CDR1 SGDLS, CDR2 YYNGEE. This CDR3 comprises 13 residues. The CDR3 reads CASSADTGSPLHF.

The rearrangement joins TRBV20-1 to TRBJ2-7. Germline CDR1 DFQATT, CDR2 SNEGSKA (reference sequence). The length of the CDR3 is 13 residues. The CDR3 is CSASRAANGEQYF.

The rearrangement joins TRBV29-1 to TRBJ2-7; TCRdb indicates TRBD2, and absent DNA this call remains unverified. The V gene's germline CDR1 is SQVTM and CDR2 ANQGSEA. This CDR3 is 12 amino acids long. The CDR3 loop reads CSVTRGTREQYF.

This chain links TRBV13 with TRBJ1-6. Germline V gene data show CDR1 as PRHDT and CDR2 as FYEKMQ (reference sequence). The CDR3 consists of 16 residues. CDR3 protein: CASSQVMTGSDSPLHF.

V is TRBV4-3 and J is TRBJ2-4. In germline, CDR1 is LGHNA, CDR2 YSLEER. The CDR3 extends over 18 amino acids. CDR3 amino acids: CASSQDSVAFLAKNIQYF.

CDR3 residues: CSALFQAGELFF. The chain combines TRBV20-1 with TRBJ2-2. Germline V CDR1 and CDR2: DFQATT, SNEGSKA (reference sequence). CDR3 size: 12 residues.

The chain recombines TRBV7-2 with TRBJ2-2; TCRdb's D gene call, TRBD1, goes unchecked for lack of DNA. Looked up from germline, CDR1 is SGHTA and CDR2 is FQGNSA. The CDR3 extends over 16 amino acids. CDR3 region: CASSLRVQGSTGELFF.

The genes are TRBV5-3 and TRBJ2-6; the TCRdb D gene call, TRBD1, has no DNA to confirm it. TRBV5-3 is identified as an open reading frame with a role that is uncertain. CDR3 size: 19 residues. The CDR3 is CARSPPTGLTLPGANGLTF.

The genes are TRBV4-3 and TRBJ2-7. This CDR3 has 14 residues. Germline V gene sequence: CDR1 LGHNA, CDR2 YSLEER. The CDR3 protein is CASSQGRSFYEQYF.

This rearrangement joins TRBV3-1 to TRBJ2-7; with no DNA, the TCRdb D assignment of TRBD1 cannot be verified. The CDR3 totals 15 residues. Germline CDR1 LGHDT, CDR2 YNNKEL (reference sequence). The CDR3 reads CASSQYRDRVPEQYF.

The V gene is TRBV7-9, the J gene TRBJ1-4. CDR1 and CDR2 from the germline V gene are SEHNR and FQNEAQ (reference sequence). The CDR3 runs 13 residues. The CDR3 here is CASSPRLNEKLFF.

CDR3 residues: CANGRGGGYGYTF. The rearrangement uses TRBV6-2 or TRBV6-3 and TRBJ1-2. The CDR3 sequence is 13 residues long. Germline assignment: CDR1 MNHEY and CDR2 SVGEGT.

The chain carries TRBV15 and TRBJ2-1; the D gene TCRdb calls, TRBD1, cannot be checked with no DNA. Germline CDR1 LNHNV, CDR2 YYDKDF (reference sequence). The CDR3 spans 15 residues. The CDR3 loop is CATSRGQEKGNEQFF.

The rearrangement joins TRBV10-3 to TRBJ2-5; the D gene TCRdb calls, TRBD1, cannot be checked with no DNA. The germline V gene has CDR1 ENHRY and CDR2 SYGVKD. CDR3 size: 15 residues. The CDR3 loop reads CAISESLGGIETQYF.

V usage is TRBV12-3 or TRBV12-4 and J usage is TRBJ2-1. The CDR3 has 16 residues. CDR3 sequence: CASSSSLGYSYNEQFF.

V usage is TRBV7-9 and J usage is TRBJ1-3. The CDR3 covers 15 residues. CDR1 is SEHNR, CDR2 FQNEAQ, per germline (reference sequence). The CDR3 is CASTWWAASGNTIYF.

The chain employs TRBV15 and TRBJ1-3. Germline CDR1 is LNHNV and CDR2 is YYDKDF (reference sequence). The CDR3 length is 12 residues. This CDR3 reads CATSREESPIYF. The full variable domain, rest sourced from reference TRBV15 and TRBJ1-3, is DAMVIQNPRYQVTQFGKPVTLSCSQTLNHNVMYWYQQKSSQAPKLLFHYYDKDFNNEADTPDNFQSRRPNTSFCFLDIRSPGLGDTAMYLCATSREESPIYFGEGSWLTVV.